The TCR beta chain described here comes from a study of blood T cells in healthy people across ages. Trimming cost V 6 bases and J 2 bases; bases outside gene matches: 5. Germline V gene data show CDR1 as SGHKS and CDR2 as YYEKEE (reference sequence). This CDR3 is built from 14 residues. The study isolated at least 6.5 million PBMCs from each sample. Per sample, no less than 6 micrograms of total RNA were extracted. The second PCR ran roughly 6 to 12 cycles with a sample-barcoded 5' primer and J-beta primers. Using its own MiXCR run on the 5' RACE reads, TCRdb lists one record per CDR3 protein. In the table there are approximately 800,000 distinct CDR3 sequences, around 62% of which are singletons.

This TCR was recovered from a young man in good health. Specimen: blood. The V gene is TRBV5-5, the J gene TRBJ2-5; 9 nucleotides line up with TRBD2. The CDR3 is CASKGAGGQETQYF. CDR3 coding DNA: TGTGCCAGCAAGGGAGCGGGGGGTCAAGAGACCCAGTACTTC.